One sample yielded the 7 T cell receptor beta chains listed below, sequenced in a study of CD8+ T cells in alopecia areata. Treatment reported: oral pan-JAK inhibitor, 5-10 mg twice daily. cDNA reverse transcribed from extracted RNA served as the sequencing template. The data were produced by immunoSEQ multiplex PCR, yet TCRdb's version contains in-frame clones alone and is incomplete. This sample has over 70,000 clones; approximately 64% occur once, and the top ten carry about 25%. The specimen comprised CD8+ T cells sorted from blood, sampled at week 24, from a patient treated with tofacitinib. The origin of the receptors is a human donor with alopecia areata.

This clone has a single count. Sequence at one end of the junction differs from germline and may be a read error. The chain is built from TRBV29-1 and TRBJ2-3, with 9 nucleotides matching TRBD2. Per the germline V gene, CDR1 is SQVTM and CDR2 is ANQGSEA. The CDR3 extends over 11 amino acids. The CDR3 DNA follows: TGTACCCGGCGGGAGGGGAATACGCAGTATTTT. Translating it yields CTRREGNTQYF.

The rearrangement joins TRBV5-1 to TRBJ2-1, with 10 bases that match TRBD2. J gave up 9 bases and V 1 base, and 10 bases lay outside the gene matches. The CDR3 loop spans 16 amino acids. CDR1 and CDR2 from the germline V gene are SGHRS and YFSETQ. CDR3: CASSLITSGEAVEQFF. The CDR3 DNA is TGCGCCAGCAGCTTGATAACTAGCGGGGAAGCTGTTGAGCAGTTCTTC.

Comment on this clone: Other DNA sequences in this specimen translate into the identical CDR3. The V and J genes are TRBV27 and TRBJ2-1; D not resolved. The ends were cut back, 3 bases at V and 8 bases at J, with 11 bases in the middle. Germline CDR1 and CDR2: MNHEY and SMNVEV (reference sequence). The CDR3 spans 13 residues. The CDR3 here is CASSFGLFYEQFF. The CDR3 nucleotides read TGTGCCAGCAGTTTCGGCCTATTCTATGAGCAGTTCTTC.

V and J are TRBV27 and TRBJ2-7; possibly TRBD1 for D (5 bases). Germline CDR1 MNHEY, CDR2 SMNVEV (reference sequence). V lost 2 bases, J lost 0 bases, and 11 bases lay in between. CDR3 length equals 15 residues. CDR3 bases: TGTGCCAGCAGTTTAAAGGGGTTGAGCTCCTACGAGCAGTACTTC. This gives the protein CASSLKGLSSYEQYF.

V usage is TRBV27 and J usage is TRBJ2-7; TRBD1 agrees at 7 bases. Trimming at V came to 4 bases and at J to 11 bases, leaving 14 bases not matched to a gene. The V gene's germline CDR1 is MNHEY and CDR2 SMNVEV (reference sequence). The CDR3 is 14 amino acids. In DNA form, the CDR3 reads TGTGCCAGCAGTTCCCACTTGACAGGGAGCGAAGAGTACTTC. It codes for CASSSHLTGSEEYF.

This clone has a handful of counts. The chain links TRBV4-2 to TRBJ1-1, with unresolved D. The germline gives CDR1 LGHNA, CDR2 YNFKEQ. The CDR3 sequence is 13 residues long. Deletions cut 4 bases from V and 1 base from J, with 7 bases between. The CDR3 DNA reads as TGTGCCAGCAGCCCCGGAGGGAACACTGAAGCTTTCTTT. It is translated as CASSPGGNTEAFF.

This sequence joins TRBV5-6 and TRBJ2-1; 8 bases are shared with TRBD2. The CDR3 is 12 residues long. The V gene's germline CDR1 is SGHDT and CDR2 YYEEEE. The CDR3 loop is CVKRGFYNEQFF. In DNA, the CDR3 is TGTGTAAAGCGGGGGTTCTACAATGAGCAGTTCTTC.